The source of this TCR beta chain is a study of OX40 agonist ivuxolimab in advanced cancers. Germline V gene sequence: CDR1 MNHEY, CDR2 SMNVEV (reference sequence). The length of the CDR3 is 14 residues. Trimming removed 3 bases from V and 7 bases from J, with 12 bases in between. Profiling relied on immunoSEQ multiplex PCR, and the TCRdb table lists in-frame clones only, not all of them. The sample consists of approximately 70,000 clones, roughly 90% of them appearing once. Patients with autoimmune history or systemic immunosuppression were excluded. This sequence was found in an adult with an advanced solid tumor such as melanoma, head and neck, liver or kidney cancer. This material consisted of CD4+ or CD8+ T cells sorted from blood, taken in a trial of the OX40 agonist ivuxolimab. The chain links TRBV27 to TRBJ2-2; D not certain. CDR3 in amino acids: CASSFSLWGGELFF. The CDR3 region has the DNA TGTGCCAGCAGTTTTTCTCTTTGGGGCGGGGAGCTGTTTTTT.